Presented here are 19 T cell receptor beta chains from one specimen sequenced in a study of Ad26.COV2.S vaccination and SARS-CoV-2 variants. The table came from immunoSEQ multiplex PCR; TCRdb's copy has only in-frame clones and leaves some out. Of 300,000 to 350,000 clones in the sample, about 85% were seen once. Treatment noted: 19 received Ad26.COV2.S at low or high dose, single or two shots; about 5 received placebo; per-sample allocation not given. After the first vaccine or placebo injection, samples were drawn on day 63. Sequencing used peripheral blood, obtained in a trial of Ad26.COV2.S vaccine versus placebo. Receptors originate from a person aged 18-60 years who received the Ad26.COV2.S COVID-19 vaccine or a placebo.

This clone was seen a single time. J is TRBJ2-3 and V is TRBV9; D uncertain. Trimming stripped 1 base from V and 3 bases from J, with 6 bases between. Germline V gene data show CDR1 as SGDLS and CDR2 as YYNGEE. CDR3 length: 13 amino acids. The CDR3 sequence is CASSVSRTDTQYF. For the CDR3, the DNA is TGTGCCAGCAGCGTAAGTAGAACAGATACGCAGTATTTT.

The genes are TRBV5-1 and TRBJ2-7, with TRBD2 matching over 12 bases. The CDR3 sequence is 15 residues long. Trimming at V came to 3 bases and at J to 3 bases, leaving 4 bases not matched to a gene. The V gene's germline CDR1 is SGHRS and CDR2 YFSETQ. The CDR3 sequence: CASSSPSGGDYEQYF. CDR3 DNA: TGCGCCAGCAGCTCGCCTAGCGGGGGGGACTACGAGCAGTACTTC.

V usage is TRBV12-3 or TRBV12-4 and J usage is TRBJ1-2; the D is unclear. The CDR3 extends over 13 amino acids. Trimming took 3 bases from V and 8 from J, leaving 13 bases between them. Here the CDR3 reads CASSLGQEGGYTF. The CDR3 DNA is TGTGCCAGCAGTTTGGGTCAGGAAGGCGGCTACACCTTC.

The V gene is TRBV2, the J gene TRBJ2-3, with a tentative D call TRBD1 (6 bases). CDR1 SNHLY and CDR2 FYNNEI come from the germline V gene. This CDR3 is built from 13 residues. Between the trimmed V and J ends, which lost 7 bases and 6 bases, there was a span of 14 bases. CDR3 coding DNA: TGTGCCAGCACGGTACAGGGCCCGGATACGCAGTATTTT. This encodes CASTVQGPDTQYF.

V gene TRBV3-1 (or the pseudogene TRBV3-2) combines with J gene TRBJ1-5; D gene uncertain. Germline loops: CDR1 LGHDT, CDR2 YNNKEL (reference sequence). This CDR3 has 15 amino acids. Trimming pared 0 bases from V and 9 bases from J, leaving 15 bases between. DNA of the CDR3: TGTGCCAGCAGCCAAGATCGGGCCTCCATCGGGCCCCAGCATTTT. The encoded protein is CASSQDRASIGPQHF.

The rearrangement links TRBV2 to TRBJ2-7; 7 positions agree with TRBD1. Losses at the gene ends were 6 bases for V and 2 bases for J; bases not matched to a gene: 13. The CDR3 is made up of 16 amino acids. The germline CDR1 and CDR2 sequences are SNHLY and FYNNEI. The CDR3 sequence: CASRDPIQGTTYEQYF. The CDR3 nucleotides are TGTGCCAGCAGAGACCCCATACAGGGGACGACCTACGAGCAGTACTTC.

The V and J genes are TRBV5-1 and TRBJ2-7, with TRBD1 identical over 7 bases. Germline V gene data show CDR1 as SGHRS and CDR2 as YFSETQ. The CDR3 contains 14 residues. With 2 bases clipped from V and 2 bases from J, the junction kept 4 bases outside the gene matches. CDR3 bases: TGCGCCAGCAGCTTAGGGACAGATCCCTACGAGCAGTACTTC. Amino acids: CASSLGTDPYEQYF.

The CDR3 protein is CASSLQGGYEQYF. The CDR3 nucleotides read TGTGCCAGCAGCTTACAGGGCGGGTACGAGCAGTACTTC. The chain has TRBV7-3 and TRBJ2-7, with D tentatively TRBD1 or TRBD2 (5 bases each). CDR1 is SGHTA and CDR2 is FQGTGA in the germline V gene. Trimming removed 2 bases at V and 4 bases at J, with 9 bases between. The CDR3 spans 13 residues.

This chain connects TRBV14 to TRBJ2-5; D gene uncertain. CDR1 is SGHDN and CDR2 is FVKESK in the germline V gene. V lost 1 base and J lost 5, with 5 bases in between. This CDR3 spans 12 amino acids. CDR3 coding DNA: TGTGCCAGCAGCCAAGGACGGGAGACCCAGTACTTC. Translation gives CASSQGRETQYF.

The genes are TRBV4-2 and TRBJ2-7; weak D call: TRBD2 (6 bases). The CDR3 sequence is 14 residues long. V shed 3 bases and J shed 4 bases, with 13 bases lying between them. Germline CDR1 reads LGHNA; CDR2 reads YNFKEQ. As DNA, the CDR3 is TGTGCCAGCAGCCAGAAGGAGGGGACGTACGAGCAGTACTTC. This gives the protein CASSQKEGTYEQYF.

V gene TRBV10-3 combines with J gene TRBJ2-5, with 8 bases identical to TRBD1. CDR1 is ENHRY and CDR2 is SYGVKD in the germline V gene. The CDR3 spans 14 residues. The J segment lost 5 bases and the V segment lost 2 bases, leaving 4 bases of the junction unmatched. Written as DNA, the CDR3 is TGTGCCATCAGTGAGACAGGGGGTTGGGAGACCCAGTACTTC. Its translation is CAISETGGWETQYF.

The chain is built from TRBV7-9 and TRBJ2-1; TRBD2 aligns across 10 bases. The CDR3 has 15 amino acids. Germline assignment: CDR1 SEHNR and CDR2 FQNEAQ (reference sequence). Trimming took 5 bases from V and 4 from J; bases not matched to a gene: 5. CDR3 region: CASSATSGFYNEQFF. The DNA for the CDR3 is TGTGCCAGCAGCGCGACTAGCGGGTTTTACAATGAGCAGTTCTTC.

V gene TRBV9 combines with J gene TRBJ2-7, with D maybe TRBD2 (6 bases). Germline V gene sequence: CDR1 SGDLS, CDR2 YYNGEE. CDR3 length equals 14 residues. Trimming stripped 2 bases from V and 2 bases from J, with 11 bases between. The CDR3 DNA follows: TGTGCCAGCAGCGTTAGGGGCGGGACCTACGAGCAGTACTTC. Encoded protein: CASSVRGGTYEQYF.

The J gene is TRBJ1-1, the V gene TRBV5-4; the D is unclear. Per the germline V gene, CDR1 is SGHNT and CDR2 is YYREEE (reference sequence). The CDR3 consists of 14 residues. The V end was cut by 2 bases, the J end by 2 bases, with 10 bases between. The CDR3 bases are TGTGCCAGCAGCTTTGCCCAACGAAACACTGAAGCTTTCTTT. Translation: CASSFAQRNTEAFF.

The V gene is TRBV27, the J gene TRBJ2-3, with 11 positions matching TRBD2. Unmatched junction bases numbered 8, after V lost 0 bases and J lost 6 bases. This CDR3 comprises 17 residues. Germline CDR1 and CDR2: MNHEY and SMNVEV (reference sequence). CDR3: CASSLSAGLAGGDTQYF. CDR3 nucleotides: TGTGCCAGCAGTTTATCTGCGGGGCTAGCGGGGGGTGATACGCAGTATTTT.

The genes are TRBV28 and TRBJ2-7, with 9 bases fitting TRBD1. The germline V gene encodes CDR1 MDHEN and CDR2 SYDVKM. J gave up 6 bases and V 7 bases, and 16 bases lay outside the gene matches. The CDR3 covers 16 residues. The CDR3 nucleotides are TGTGCCAGCAATCCGGTTCCCGGACAGGGGATAGGCGAGCAGTACTTC. Amino acid sequence: CASNPVPGQGIGEQYF.

J is TRBJ2-7 and V is TRBV7-9; 9 bases map to TRBD1. CDR1 and CDR2 (germline): SEHNR, FQNEAQ (reference sequence). Trimming took 5 bases from V and 1 from J; bases not matched to a gene: 6. CDR3 length: 15 amino acids. Here the CDR3 DNA reads TGTGCCAGCAGCATCGGACAGGGGACTTCCTACGAGCAGTACTTC. Its translation is CASSIGQGTSYEQYF.

The CDR3 coding sequence is TGTGCCAGCAGCTTTGTACGGTCTAACTATGGCTACACCTTC. Amino acid sequence: CASSFVRSNYGYTF. J is TRBJ1-2 and V is TRBV5-6; D is ambiguous. The V end lost 2 bases, the J end lost 0 bases, and 8 bases lay between the germline ends. Germline V CDR1 and CDR2: SGHDT, YYEEEE. CDR3 size: 14 residues.

This clone was counted a few times. The rearrangement links TRBV2 to TRBJ2-7; D call uncertain. The length of the CDR3 is 14 residues. CDR1 is SNHLY and CDR2 is FYNNEI in the germline V gene. The ends were cut back, 5 bases at V and 7 bases at J, with 18 bases in the middle. The CDR3 region has the DNA TGTGCCAGCAGTTTCCCGAGGACCATCTTGGAGCAGTACTTC. Encoded protein: CASSFPRTILEQYF. Full variable domain (outside the CDR3, taken from reference TRBV2 and TRBJ2-7): EPEVTQTPSHQVTQMGQEVILRCVPISNHLYFYWYRQILGQKVEFLVSFYNNEISEKSEIFDDQFSVERPDGSNFTLKIRSTKLEDSAMYFCASSFPRTILEQYFGPGTRLTVT.